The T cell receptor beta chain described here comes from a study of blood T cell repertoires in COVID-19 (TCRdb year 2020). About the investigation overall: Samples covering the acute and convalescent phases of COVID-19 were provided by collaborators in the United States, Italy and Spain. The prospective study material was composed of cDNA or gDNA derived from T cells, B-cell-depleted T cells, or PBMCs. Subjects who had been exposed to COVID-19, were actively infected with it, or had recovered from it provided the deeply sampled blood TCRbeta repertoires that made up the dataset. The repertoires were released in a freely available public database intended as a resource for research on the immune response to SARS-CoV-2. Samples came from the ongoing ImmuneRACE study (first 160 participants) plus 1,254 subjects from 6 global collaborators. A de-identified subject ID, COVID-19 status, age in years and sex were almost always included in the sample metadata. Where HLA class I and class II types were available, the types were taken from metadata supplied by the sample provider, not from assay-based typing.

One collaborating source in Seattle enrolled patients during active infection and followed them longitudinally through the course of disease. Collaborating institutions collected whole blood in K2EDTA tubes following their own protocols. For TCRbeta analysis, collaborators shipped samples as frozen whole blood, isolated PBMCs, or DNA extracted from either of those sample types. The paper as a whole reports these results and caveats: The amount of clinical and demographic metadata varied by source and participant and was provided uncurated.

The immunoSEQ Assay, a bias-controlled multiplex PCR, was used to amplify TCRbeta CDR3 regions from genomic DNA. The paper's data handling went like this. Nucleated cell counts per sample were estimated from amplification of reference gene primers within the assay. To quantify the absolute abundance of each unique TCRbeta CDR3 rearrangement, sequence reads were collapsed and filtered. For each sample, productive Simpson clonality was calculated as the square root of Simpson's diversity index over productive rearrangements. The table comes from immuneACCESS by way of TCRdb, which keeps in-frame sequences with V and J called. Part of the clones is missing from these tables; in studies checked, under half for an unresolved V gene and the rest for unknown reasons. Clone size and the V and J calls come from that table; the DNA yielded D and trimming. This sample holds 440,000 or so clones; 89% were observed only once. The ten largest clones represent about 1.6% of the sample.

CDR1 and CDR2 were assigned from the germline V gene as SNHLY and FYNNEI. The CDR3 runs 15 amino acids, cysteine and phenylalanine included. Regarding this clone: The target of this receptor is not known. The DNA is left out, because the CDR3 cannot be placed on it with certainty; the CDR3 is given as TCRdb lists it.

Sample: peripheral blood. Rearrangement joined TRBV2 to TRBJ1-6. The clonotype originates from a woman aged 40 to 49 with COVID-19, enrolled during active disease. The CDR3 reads CASSSSGLYNSPLHF.